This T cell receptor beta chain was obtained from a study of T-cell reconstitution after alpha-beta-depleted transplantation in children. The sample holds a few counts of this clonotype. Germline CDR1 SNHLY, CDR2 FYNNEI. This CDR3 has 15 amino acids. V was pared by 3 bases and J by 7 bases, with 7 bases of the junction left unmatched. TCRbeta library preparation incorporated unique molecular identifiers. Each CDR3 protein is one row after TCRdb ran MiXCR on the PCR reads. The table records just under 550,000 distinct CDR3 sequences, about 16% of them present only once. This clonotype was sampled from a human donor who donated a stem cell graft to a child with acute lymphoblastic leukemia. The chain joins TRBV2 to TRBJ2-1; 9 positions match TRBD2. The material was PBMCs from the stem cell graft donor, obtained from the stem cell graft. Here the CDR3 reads CASSDGTSFRNEQFF. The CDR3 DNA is TGTGCCAGCAGTGATGGGACTAGCTTTAGAAATGAGCAGTTCTTC.